The clone carrying this TCR beta chain was observed many times. This CDR3 has 13 residues. Trimming took off 6 bases at V and 1 base at J, with 9 bases between the two ends. Per the germline V gene, CDR1 is MNHNS and CDR2 is SASEGT. As the template, RNA transcripts were used to amplify TCR beta CDR3 regions. HTBI primers were employed in first-round RT-PCR, then a second-round multiplex PCR followed. MiXCR was run by TCRdb on the multiplex PCR reads, yielding one entry per CDR3 protein. Here the sample spans approximately 210,000 distinct CDR3 sequences, 25% to 30% being singletons. This entry belongs to a study of Graves' ophthalmopathy and Graves' hyperthyroidism. Study at large: Investigators collected peripheral blood at initial diagnosis, before any treatment was given.

This TCR derives from a middle-aged man with Graves' ophthalmopathy. Sequenced material: peripheral blood. The rearrangement joins TRBV6-1 to TRBJ2-5, with D uncertain. The CDR3 protein is CASSRDLQETQYF. The CDR3 DNA reads as TGTGCCAGCAGCAGAGACCTCCAAGAGACCCAGTACTTC.